One and the same sample provided the 5 T cell receptor beta chains below, sequenced in a study of blood T cell repertoires in COVID-19. Clones were read by immunoSEQ multiplex PCR, and TCRdb kept only the in-frame ones, dropping some. The sample lists some 130,000 clones; roughly 89% were seen once. Sequenced material: peripheral blood. Source of these receptors: a man in his fifties or sixties with COVID-19, enrolled during active disease.

The genes are TRBV20-1 and TRBJ1-2, with unresolved D. The CDR3 covers 11 residues. Trimming stripped 1 base from V and 4 bases from J, with 4 bases between. The germline V gene has CDR1 DFQATT and CDR2 SNEGSKA (reference sequence). CDR3 in DNA: TGCAGTGCTAGAGGCGGCTATGGCTACACCTTC. Its protein product is CSARGGYGYTF.

This clone has just one count. This chain connects TRBV28 to TRBJ1-6; the match to TRBD1 covers 9 bases. V was pared by 6 bases and J by 9 bases, with 6 bases of the junction left unmatched. This CDR3 has 14 residues. The germline gives CDR1 MDHEN, CDR2 SYDVKM. The CDR3, as DNA: TGTGCCAGCAGGGTGACAGGGGGGGGTTCACCCCTCCACTTT. It codes for CASRVTGGGSPLHF.

This chain links TRBV4-1 with TRBJ2-6, with TRBD1 identical over 9 bases. The CDR3 has 18 residues. Germline assignment: CDR1 MGHRA and CDR2 YSYEKL. V was clipped by 0 bases and J by 4 bases; unmatched bases: 7. CDR3 loop: CASSQDSQGAVGANVLTF. The CDR3 coding sequence is TGCGCCAGCAGCCAAGATTCACAGGGGGCGGTAGGGGCCAACGTCCTGACTTTC.

The V gene is TRBV28, the J gene TRBJ2-5; a possible D gene is TRBD1 (5 bases). Germline lookup yields CDR1 MDHEN and CDR2 SYDVKM. Trimming removed 5 bases at V and 2 bases at J, with 9 bases between. CDR3 length equals 13 residues. The CDR3 loop is CASSKTVQETQYF. CDR3 DNA sequence: TGTGCCAGCAGTAAGACAGTGCAAGAGACCCAGTACTTC.

The J gene is TRBJ2-7, the V gene TRBV5-1; tentatively, D is TRBD2 (5 bases). This CDR3 region has 15 residues. V was cut by 3 bases and J by 2 bases, with 15 bases left in between. Per the germline V gene, CDR1 is SGHRS and CDR2 is YFSETQ. The CDR3 nucleotides read TGCGCCAGCAGCTCCTCAGGACTGGGAGCCTACGAGCAGTACTTC. It specifies CASSSSGLGAYEQYF.